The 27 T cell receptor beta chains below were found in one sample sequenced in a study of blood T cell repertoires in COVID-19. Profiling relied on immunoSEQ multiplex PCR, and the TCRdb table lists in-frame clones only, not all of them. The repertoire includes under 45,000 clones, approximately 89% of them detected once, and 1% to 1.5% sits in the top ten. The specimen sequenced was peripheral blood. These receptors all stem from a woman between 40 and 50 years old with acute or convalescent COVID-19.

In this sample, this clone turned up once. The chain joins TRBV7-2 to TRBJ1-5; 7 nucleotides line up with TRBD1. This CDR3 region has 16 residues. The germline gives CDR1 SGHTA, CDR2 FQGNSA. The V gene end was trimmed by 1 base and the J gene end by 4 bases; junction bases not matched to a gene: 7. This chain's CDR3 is CASSLVGTGVNQPQHF. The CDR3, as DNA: TGTGCCAGCAGCTTAGTGGGTACAGGGGTAAATCAGCCCCAGCATTTT.

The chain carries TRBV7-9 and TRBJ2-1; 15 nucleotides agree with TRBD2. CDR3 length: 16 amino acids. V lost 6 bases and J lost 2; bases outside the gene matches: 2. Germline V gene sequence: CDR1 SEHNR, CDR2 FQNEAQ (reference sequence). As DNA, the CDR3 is TGTGCCAGCAGTAGGACTAGCGGGGGGGCCTACAATGAGCAGTTCTTC. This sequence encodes CASSRTSGGAYNEQFF. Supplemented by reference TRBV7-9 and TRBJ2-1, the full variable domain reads DTGVSQNPRHKITKRGQNVTFRCDPISEHNRLYWYRQTLGQGPEFLTYFQNEAQLEKSRLLSDRFSAERPKGSFSTLEIQRTEQGDSAMYLCASSRTSGGAYNEQFFGPGTRLTVL.

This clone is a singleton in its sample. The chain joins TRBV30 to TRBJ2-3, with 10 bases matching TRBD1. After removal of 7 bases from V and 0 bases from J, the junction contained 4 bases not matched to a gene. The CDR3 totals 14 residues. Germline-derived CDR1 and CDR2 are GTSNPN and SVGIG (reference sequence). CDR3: CASRQGASTDTQYF. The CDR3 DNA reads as TGTGCCTCTCGACAGGGGGCGAGCACAGATACGCAGTATTTT.

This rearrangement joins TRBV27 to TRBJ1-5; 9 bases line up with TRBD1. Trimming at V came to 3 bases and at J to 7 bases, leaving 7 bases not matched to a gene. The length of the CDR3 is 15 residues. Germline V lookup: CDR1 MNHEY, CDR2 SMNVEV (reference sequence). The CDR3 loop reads CASSFQGQGRQPQHF. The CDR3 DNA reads TGTGCCAGCAGTTTCCAGGGACAGGGCCGGCAGCCCCAGCATTTT.

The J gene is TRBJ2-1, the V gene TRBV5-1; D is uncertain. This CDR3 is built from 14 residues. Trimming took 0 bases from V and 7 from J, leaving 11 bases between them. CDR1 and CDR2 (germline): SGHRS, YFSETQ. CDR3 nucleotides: TGCGCCAGCAGCTTGGATTCAAACCAGAATGAGCAGTTCTTC. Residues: CASSLDSNQNEQFF. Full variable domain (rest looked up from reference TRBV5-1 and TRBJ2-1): KAGVTQTPRYLIKTRGQQVTLSCSPISGHRSVSWYQQTPGQGLQFLFEYFSETQRNKGNFPGRFSGRQFSNSRSEMNVSTLELGDSALYLCASSLDSNQNEQFFGPGTRLTVL.

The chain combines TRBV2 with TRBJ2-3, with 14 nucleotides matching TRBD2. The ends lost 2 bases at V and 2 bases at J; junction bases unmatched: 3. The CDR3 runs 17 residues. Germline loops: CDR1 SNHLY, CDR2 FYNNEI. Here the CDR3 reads CASSERTSGRSTDTQYF. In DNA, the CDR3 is TGTGCCAGCAGTGAAAGGACTAGCGGGAGGTCCACAGATACGCAGTATTTT.

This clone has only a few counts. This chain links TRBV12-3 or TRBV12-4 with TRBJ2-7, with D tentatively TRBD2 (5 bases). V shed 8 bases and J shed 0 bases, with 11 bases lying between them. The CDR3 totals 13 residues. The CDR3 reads CASADSLSYEQYF. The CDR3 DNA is TGTGCCAGCGCGGACTCCCTCTCCTACGAGCAGTACTTC.

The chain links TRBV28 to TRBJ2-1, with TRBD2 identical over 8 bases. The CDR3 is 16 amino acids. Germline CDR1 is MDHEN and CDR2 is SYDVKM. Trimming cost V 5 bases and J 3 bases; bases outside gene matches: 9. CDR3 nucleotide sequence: TGTGCCAGCAGTGCGCCCGGGACTAGGCTCTACAATGAGCAGTTCTTC. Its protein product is CASSAPGTRLYNEQFF.

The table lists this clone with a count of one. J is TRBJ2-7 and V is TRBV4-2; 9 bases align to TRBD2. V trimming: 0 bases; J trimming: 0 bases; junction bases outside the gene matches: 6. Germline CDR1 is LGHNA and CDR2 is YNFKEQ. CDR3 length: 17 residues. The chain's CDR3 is CASSQDSASGTSYEQYF. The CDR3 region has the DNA TGTGCCAGCAGCCAAGATTCGGCTAGCGGGACCTCCTACGAGCAGTACTTC.

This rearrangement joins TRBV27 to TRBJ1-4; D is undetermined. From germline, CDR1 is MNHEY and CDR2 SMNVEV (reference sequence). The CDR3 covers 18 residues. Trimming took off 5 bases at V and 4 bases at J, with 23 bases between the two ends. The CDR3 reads CASSIFASLGSNNEKLFF. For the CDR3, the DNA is TGTGCCAGCAGTATATTCGCGTCACTAGGCAGTAATAATGAAAAACTGTTTTTT.

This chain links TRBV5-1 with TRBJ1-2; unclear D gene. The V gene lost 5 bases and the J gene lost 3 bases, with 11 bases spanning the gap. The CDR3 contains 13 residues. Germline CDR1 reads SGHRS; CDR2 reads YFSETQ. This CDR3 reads CASSYDTYYGYTF. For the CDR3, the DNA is TGCGCCAGCAGTTACGACACCTACTATGGCTACACCTTC.

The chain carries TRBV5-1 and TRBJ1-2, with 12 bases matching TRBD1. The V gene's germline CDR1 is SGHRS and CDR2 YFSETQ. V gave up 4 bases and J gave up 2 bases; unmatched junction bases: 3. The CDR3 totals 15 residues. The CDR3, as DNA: TGCGCCAGCAGCCGGGGACAGGGGGCGAACTATGGCTACACCTTC. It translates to CASSRGQGANYGYTF.

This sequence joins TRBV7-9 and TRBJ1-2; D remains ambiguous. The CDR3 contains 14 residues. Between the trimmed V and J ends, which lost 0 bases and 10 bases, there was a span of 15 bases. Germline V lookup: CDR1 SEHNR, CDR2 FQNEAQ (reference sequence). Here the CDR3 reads CASSLALTPALYTF. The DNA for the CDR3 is TGTGCCAGCAGCTTAGCGCTGACACCGGCCCTCTACACCTTC.

Written as DNA, the CDR3 is TGCGCCAGCAGTCCCCCCGCGCTGGGCAATCAGCCCCAGCATTTT. It codes for CASSPPALGNQPQHF. J is TRBJ1-5 and V is TRBV4-1; D is unresolved. The CDR3 loop spans 15 amino acids. V lost 6 bases and J lost 2, with 14 bases in between. Germline CDR1 and CDR2: MGHRA and YSYEKL.

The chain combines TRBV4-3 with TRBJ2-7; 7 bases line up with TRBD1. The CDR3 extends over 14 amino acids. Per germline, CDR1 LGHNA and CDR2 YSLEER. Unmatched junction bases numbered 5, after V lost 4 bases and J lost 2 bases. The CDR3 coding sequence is TGCGCCAGCAGCCCCCGGGACAGCCCCTACGAGCAGTACTTC. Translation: CASSPRDSPYEQYF.

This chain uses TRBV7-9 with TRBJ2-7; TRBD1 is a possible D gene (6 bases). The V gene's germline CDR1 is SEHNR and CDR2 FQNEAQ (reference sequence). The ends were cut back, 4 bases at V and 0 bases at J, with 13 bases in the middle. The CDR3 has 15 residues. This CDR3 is CASSSKTGSSYEQYF. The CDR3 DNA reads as TGTGCCAGCAGCTCCAAAACAGGGAGCTCCTACGAGCAGTACTTC.

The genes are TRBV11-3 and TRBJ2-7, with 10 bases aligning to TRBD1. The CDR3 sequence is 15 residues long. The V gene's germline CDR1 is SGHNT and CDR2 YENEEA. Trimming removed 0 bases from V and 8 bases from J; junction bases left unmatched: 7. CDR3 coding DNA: TGTGCCAGCAGCTTAGATGGGACAGGGGTGGCCAAGCAGTACTTC. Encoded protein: CASSLDGTGVAKQYF. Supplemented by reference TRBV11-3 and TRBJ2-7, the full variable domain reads EAGVVQSPRYKIIEKKQPVAFWCNPISGHNTLYWYLQNLGQGPELLIRYENEEAVDDSQLPKDRFSAERLKGVDSTLKIQPAELGDSAVYLCASSLDGTGVAKQYFGPGTRLTVT.

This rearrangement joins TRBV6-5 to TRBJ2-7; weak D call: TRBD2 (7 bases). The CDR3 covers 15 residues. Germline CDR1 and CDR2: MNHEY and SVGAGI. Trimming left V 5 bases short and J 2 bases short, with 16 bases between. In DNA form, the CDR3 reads TGTGCCAGCAGTCCAAGAGGGGGGGTCCCCTACGAGCAGTACTTC. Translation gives CASSPRGGVPYEQYF.

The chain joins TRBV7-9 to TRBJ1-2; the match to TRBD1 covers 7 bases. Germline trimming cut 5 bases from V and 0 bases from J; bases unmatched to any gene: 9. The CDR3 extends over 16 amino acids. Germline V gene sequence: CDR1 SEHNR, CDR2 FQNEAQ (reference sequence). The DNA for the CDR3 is TGTGCCAGCAGCCCTAGCTCGGGACAGACTAACTATGGCTACACCTTC. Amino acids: CASSPSSGQTNYGYTF.

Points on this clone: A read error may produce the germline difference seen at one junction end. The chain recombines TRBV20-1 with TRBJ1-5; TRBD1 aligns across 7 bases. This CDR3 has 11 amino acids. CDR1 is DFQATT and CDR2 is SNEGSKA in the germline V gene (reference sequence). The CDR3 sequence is CSASVRGTQPF. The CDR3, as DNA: TGCAGTGCTAGCGTCAGGGGGACCCAACCTTTT.

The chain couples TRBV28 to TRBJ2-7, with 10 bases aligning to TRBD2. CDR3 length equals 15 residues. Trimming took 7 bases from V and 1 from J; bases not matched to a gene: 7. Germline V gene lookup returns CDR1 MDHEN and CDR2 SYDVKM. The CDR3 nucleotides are TGTGCCAGCAATCCTTTAGCGGGAGGATCCTACGAGCAGTACTTC. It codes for CASNPLAGGSYEQYF.

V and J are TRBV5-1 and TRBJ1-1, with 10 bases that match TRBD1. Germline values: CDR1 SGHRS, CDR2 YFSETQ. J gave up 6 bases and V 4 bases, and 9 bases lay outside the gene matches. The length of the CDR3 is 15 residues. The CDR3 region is CASSLRQGASAEAFF. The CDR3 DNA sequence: TGCGCCAGCAGCCTTCGACAGGGGGCATCCGCTGAAGCTTTCTTT. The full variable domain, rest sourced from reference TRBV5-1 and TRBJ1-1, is KAGVTQTPRYLIKTRGQQVTLSCSPISGHRSVSWYQQTPGQGLQFLFEYFSETQRNKGNFPGRFSGRQFSNSRSEMNVSTLELGDSALYLCASSLRQGASAEAFFGQGTRLTVV.

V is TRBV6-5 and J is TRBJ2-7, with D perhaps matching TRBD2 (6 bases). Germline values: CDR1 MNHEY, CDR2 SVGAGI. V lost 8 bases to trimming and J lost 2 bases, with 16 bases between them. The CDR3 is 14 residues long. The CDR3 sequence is CASFLPGDTYEQYF. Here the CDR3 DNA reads TGTGCCAGCTTCCTCCCGGGAGATACCTACGAGCAGTACTTC.

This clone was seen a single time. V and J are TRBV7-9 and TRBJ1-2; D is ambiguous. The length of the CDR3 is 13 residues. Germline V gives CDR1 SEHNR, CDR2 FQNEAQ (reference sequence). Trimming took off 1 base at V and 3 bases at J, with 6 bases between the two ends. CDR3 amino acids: CASSLVEDYGYTF. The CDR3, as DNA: TGTGCCAGCAGCTTAGTAGAGGACTATGGCTACACCTTC.

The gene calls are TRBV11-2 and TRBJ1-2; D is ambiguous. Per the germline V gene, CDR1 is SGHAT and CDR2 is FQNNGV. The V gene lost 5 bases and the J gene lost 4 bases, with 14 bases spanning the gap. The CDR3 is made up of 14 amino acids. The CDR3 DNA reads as TGTGCCAGCAGCCGTATGCAAGCGTCCTATGGCTACACCTTC. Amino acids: CASSRMQASYGYTF.

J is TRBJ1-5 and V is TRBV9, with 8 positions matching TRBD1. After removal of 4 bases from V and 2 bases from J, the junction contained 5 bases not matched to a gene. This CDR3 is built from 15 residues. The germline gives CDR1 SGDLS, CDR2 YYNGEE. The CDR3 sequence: CASSPTGVRNQPQHF. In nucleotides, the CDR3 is TGTGCCAGCAGCCCGACAGGGGTTCGCAATCAGCCCCAGCATTTT.

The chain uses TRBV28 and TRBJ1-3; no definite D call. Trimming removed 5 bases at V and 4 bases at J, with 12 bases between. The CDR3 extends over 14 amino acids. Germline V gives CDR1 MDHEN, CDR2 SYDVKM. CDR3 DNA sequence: TGTGCCAGCAGTCCCCCCGCGACAGGAAACACCATATATTTT. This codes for CASSPPATGNTIYF.